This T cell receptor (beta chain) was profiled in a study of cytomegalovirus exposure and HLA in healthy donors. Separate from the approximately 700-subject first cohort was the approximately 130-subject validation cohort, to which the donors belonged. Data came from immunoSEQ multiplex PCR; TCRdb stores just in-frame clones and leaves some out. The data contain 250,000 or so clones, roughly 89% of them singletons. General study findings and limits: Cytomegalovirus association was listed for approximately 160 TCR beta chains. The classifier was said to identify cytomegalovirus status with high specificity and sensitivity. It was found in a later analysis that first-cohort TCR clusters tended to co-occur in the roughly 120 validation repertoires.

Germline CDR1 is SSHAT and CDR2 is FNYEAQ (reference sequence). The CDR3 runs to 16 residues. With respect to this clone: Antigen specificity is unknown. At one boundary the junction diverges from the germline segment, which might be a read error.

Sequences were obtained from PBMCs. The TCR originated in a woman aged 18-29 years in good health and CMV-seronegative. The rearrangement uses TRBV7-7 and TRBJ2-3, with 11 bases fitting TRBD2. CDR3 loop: CASSRIAGGATDTQYF. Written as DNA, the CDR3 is TGTGCTAGCAGCAGAATAGCGGGGGGGGCCACAGATACGCAGTATTTT.